Detailed here is one TCR beta chain. The germline gives CDR1 SGHAT, CDR2 FQDESV (reference sequence). This CDR3 has 16 amino acids. V was clipped by 8 bases and J by 0 bases; unmatched bases: 10. The sample comes from a study of blood T cell repertoires in COVID-19. In the study's own analysis: Reference gene primer amplification gave nucleated cell count estimates. The assay was immunoSEQ multiplex PCR, and TCRdb's table has in-frame clones only and misses some. That table is the source of V, J and clone size, and D and trimming were worked out from the DNA. The sample shows 150,000 to 200,000 clones, around four fifths of them seen only once.

The genes are TRBV11-1 and TRBJ2-1; 7 bases map to TRBD1. The TCR originated in a woman in her sixties or seventies who had recovered from COVID-19. Material for sequencing was PBMCs or T cells enriched from blood (not recorded which). CDR3: CASEKLGQSSYNEQFF. In DNA form, the CDR3 reads TGTGCCAGCGAAAAACTGGGACAGTCCTCCTACAATGAGCAGTTCTTC.